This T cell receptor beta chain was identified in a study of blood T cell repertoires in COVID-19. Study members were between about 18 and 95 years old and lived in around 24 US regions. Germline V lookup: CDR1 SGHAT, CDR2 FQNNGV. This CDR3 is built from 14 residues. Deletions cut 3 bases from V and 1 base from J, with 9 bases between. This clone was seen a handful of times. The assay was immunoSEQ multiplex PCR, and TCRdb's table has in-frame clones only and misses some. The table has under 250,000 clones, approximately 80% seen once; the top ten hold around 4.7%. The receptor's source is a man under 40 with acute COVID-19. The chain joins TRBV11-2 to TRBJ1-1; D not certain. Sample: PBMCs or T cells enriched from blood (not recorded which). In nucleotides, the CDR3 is TGTGCCAGCAGCTTTCCGCGGGGGAACACTGAAGCTTTCTTT. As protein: CASSFPRGNTEAFF.